Below, 30 T cell receptor beta chains from the same sample are listed, as sequenced in a study of T cell responses to AZD1222 COVID-19 vaccine. Libraries were prepared by immunoSEQ multiplex PCR; TCRdb keeps only in-frame clonotypes and omits some of them. Among around 100,000 clones, roughly 85% were seen once, and the ten largest hold approximately 2.9%. Specimen: peripheral blood, collected on day 0 of AZD1222 vaccination. These receptors all stem from an adult in good health.

The rearrangement uses TRBV7-3 and TRBJ1-2, with unresolved D. The V gene's germline CDR1 is SGHTA and CDR2 FQGTGA. The CDR3 extends over 14 amino acids. V lost 0 bases to trimming and J lost 6 bases, with 11 bases between them. CDR3 in amino acids: CASSLTMGSHGYTF. The CDR3 DNA reads as TGTGCCAGCAGCTTAACGATGGGATCTCATGGCTACACCTTC.

This chain connects TRBV5-1 to TRBJ2-3, with 8 nucleotides matching TRBD2. The germline V gene encodes CDR1 SGHRS and CDR2 YFSETQ. CDR3 length: 15 residues. The junction had 7 bases not matched to a gene; V was cut back by 4 bases and J by 3 bases. For the CDR3, the DNA is TGCGCCAGCAGCATCGGGGGGGCGTCGACAGATACGCAGTATTTT. Translation: CASSIGGASTDTQYF. The variable domain in full, with the rest retrieved from reference TRBV5-1 and TRBJ2-3, is KAGVTQTPRYLIKTRGQQVTLSCSPISGHRSVSWYQQTPGQGLQFLFEYFSETQRNKGNFPGRFSGRQFSNSRSEMNVSTLELGDSALYLCASSIGGASTDTQYFGPGTRLTVL.

This clone was seen only a few times. The genes are TRBV21-1 and TRBJ1-1. TRBV21-1 has pseudogene status. This CDR3 is built from 16 residues. The CDR3: CASSTHSGSRNTEAFF. DNA of the CDR3: TGTGCCAGCAGCACTCACTCCGGGTCCCGAAACACTGAAGCTTTCTTT.

The chain couples TRBV7-2 to TRBJ1-3; the D gene is possibly TRBD1 (6 bases). Trimming pared 3 bases from V and 3 bases from J, leaving 15 bases between. Per germline, CDR1 SGHTA and CDR2 FQGNSA. There are 16 residues in the CDR3. The CDR3, as DNA: TGTGCCAGCAGCTTCCCCCAGGGGACGGTTGGAAACACCATATATTTT. Amino acids: CASSFPQGTVGNTIYF.

The chain links TRBV7-3 to TRBJ1-1; D gene ambiguous. This CDR3 is 15 amino acids long. Germline assignment: CDR1 SGHTA and CDR2 FQGTGA. Trimming stripped 5 bases from V and 5 bases from J, with 18 bases between. The CDR3 here is CASSPSTRGGTEAFF. As DNA, the CDR3 is TGTGCCAGCAGCCCTTCTACACGGGGTGGGACTGAAGCTTTCTTT.

This chain joins TRBV20-1 and TRBJ1-1; D remains unclear. The CDR3 covers 11 residues. V was trimmed by 7 bases and J by 1 base, leaving 7 bases between them. The germline CDR1 and CDR2 sequences are DFQATT and SNEGSKA (reference sequence). CDR3 DNA sequence: TGCAGTGTTAGGGAGAACACTGAAGCTTTCTTT. Its protein is CSVRENTEAFF.

The chain couples TRBV11-3 to TRBJ2-2; TRBD2 aligns across 8 bases. The CDR3 has 16 residues. CDR1 is SGHNT and CDR2 is YENEEA in the germline V gene. The J segment lost 0 bases and the V segment lost 1 base, leaving 1 base of the junction unmatched. The CDR3 bases are TGTGCCAGCAGCTTAGCGGGGGGGTCGAACACCGGGGAGCTGTTTTTT. Protein product: CASSLAGGSNTGELFF.

This chain links TRBV3-1 (or the pseudogene TRBV3-2) with TRBJ2-3, with unresolved D. Trimming cost V 4 bases and J 2 bases, with 13 bases left between them. The V gene's germline CDR1 is LGHDT and CDR2 YNNKEL (reference sequence). The CDR3 covers 15 residues. CDR3 DNA sequence: TGTGCCAGCAGCCCCCACCCCGGATTCACAGATACGCAGTATTTT. Translated, it gives CASSPHPGFTDTQYF.

The chain has TRBV19 and TRBJ1-5; D perhaps matches TRBD1 (5 bases). V was shortened by 2 bases and J by 4 bases, with 15 bases between the two germline ends. The CDR3 contains 16 residues. Germline V lookup: CDR1 LNHDA, CDR2 SQIVND (reference sequence). The CDR3 DNA reads TGTGCCAGTAGTATATTTCCGGGCGGGACGAATCAGCCCCAGCATTTT. It is translated as CASSIFPGGTNQPQHF. The variable domain in full, completed from reference TRBV19 and TRBJ1-5, reads DGGITQSPKYLFRKEGQNVTLSCEQNLNHDAMYWYRQDPGQGLRLIYYSQIVNDFQKGDIAEGYSVSREKKESFPLTVTSAQKNPTAFYLCASSIFPGGTNQPQHFGDGTRLSIL.

The chain uses TRBV6-5 and TRBJ1-5; no clear D gene. Per the germline V gene, CDR1 is MNHEY and CDR2 is SVGAGI. Trimming left V 8 bases short and J 5 bases short, with 13 bases between. This CDR3 is built from 13 residues. CDR3 sequence reads: CASFDPGYQPQHF. CDR3 DNA: TGTGCCAGCTTCGACCCGGGATATCAGCCCCAGCATTTT.

CDR3 coding DNA: TGTGCCAGCAGCCCCGCGGGGCGGGACACTGAAGCTTTCTTT. The encoded protein is CASSPAGRDTEAFF. The chain has TRBV7-6 and TRBJ1-1; TRBD1 is a possible D gene (5 bases). V was cut by 5 bases and J by 3 bases, with 13 bases left in between. Looked up from germline, CDR1 is SGHVS and CDR2 is FNYEAQ. There are 14 residues in the CDR3. Variable domain in full (rest from reference TRBV7-6 and TRBJ1-1): GAGVSQSPRYKVTKRGQDVALRCDPISGHVSLYWYRQALGQGPEFLTYFNYEAQQDKSGLPNDRFSAERPEGSISTLTIQRTEQRDSAMYRCASSPAGRDTEAFFGQGTRLTVV.

This clone was detected once. The chain is built from TRBV19 and TRBJ1-1, with a possible D match to TRBD1 (6 bases). Germline assignment: CDR1 LNHDA and CDR2 SQIVND (reference sequence). Trimming left V 5 bases short and J 0 bases short, with 19 bases between. The CDR3 covers 17 residues. This chain's CDR3 is CASSDSQGSLMNTEAFF. The CDR3, as DNA: TGTGCCAGTAGTGATTCCCAGGGGTCCTTAATGAACACTGAAGCTTTCTTT.

This clone was counted once. The chain uses TRBV3-1 (or the pseudogene TRBV3-2) and TRBJ1-1, with TRBD1 as a possible D gene (5 bases). CDR3 length equals 17 residues. Germline CDR1 and CDR2: LGHDT and YNNKEL (reference sequence). V was pared by 5 bases and J by 1 base, with 20 bases between. CDR3 sequence (DNA): TGTGCCAGCAGCTACGGGGGAGGAGGGAATTGGAACACTGAAGCTTTCTTT. It encodes CASSYGGGGNWNTEAFF.

The chain couples TRBV5-6 to TRBJ2-3, with TRBD2 matching over 7 bases. V trimming: 2 bases; J trimming: 2 bases; junction bases outside the gene matches: 5. Germline CDR1 is SGHDT and CDR2 is YYEEEE. This CDR3 is built from 15 residues. The CDR3 region is CASSFQRDHTDTQYF. CDR3 bases: TGTGCCAGCAGCTTCCAGCGGGATCACACAGATACGCAGTATTTT.

The chain recombines TRBV10-3 with TRBJ2-3; D ambiguous. The CDR3 is 18 residues long. V was pared by 0 bases and J by 0 bases, with 16 bases between. The germline CDR1 and CDR2 sequences are ENHRY and SYGVKD. CDR3 sequence (DNA): TGTGCCATCAGTGAGTCGTTGAGACGACTTTATAGCACAGATACGCAGTATTTT. Protein product: CAISESLRRLYSTDTQYF.

The gene calls are TRBV4-1 and TRBJ1-5; 7 bases align to TRBD1. V dropped 4 bases and J dropped 5; count of bases not matched to a gene: 8. CDR3 length: 15 residues. Germline V gene data show CDR1 as MGHRA and CDR2 as YSYEKL. This CDR3 reads CASSLAAGGYQPQHF. The CDR3 region has the DNA TGCGCCAGCAGCCTAGCTGCAGGGGGGTATCAGCCCCAGCATTTT.

Concerning this clone itself: One end of the junction varies from germline; a read error may be responsible. V usage is TRBV7-7 and J usage is TRBJ2-5; no definite D call. There are 13 residues in the CDR3. The germline V gene has CDR1 SSHAT and CDR2 FNYEAQ (reference sequence). The CDR3 loop is CASSLQLQETQYF. The CDR3 nucleotides read TGTGCTAGCAGCTTACAGCTCCAAGAGACCCAGTACTTC.

V and J are TRBV6-5 and TRBJ1-1; the match to TRBD1 covers 8 bases. V trimming: 6 bases; J trimming: 5 bases; junction bases outside the gene matches: 8. Germline V CDR1 and CDR2: MNHEY, SVGAGI. There are 14 residues in the CDR3. The CDR3 coding sequence is TGTGCCAGCAGCCCCCAGGGGGCGAGGACTGAAGCTTTCTTT. This gives the protein CASSPQGARTEAFF.

The chain uses TRBV2 and TRBJ1-2; D is uncertain. Per germline, CDR1 SNHLY and CDR2 FYNNEI. The CDR3 extends over 14 amino acids. Trimming stripped 1 base from V and 0 bases from J, with 6 bases between. The CDR3 DNA is TGTGCCAGCAGTGAAGACAGTCCTAACTATGGCTACACCTTC. It translates to CASSEDSPNYGYTF.

J is TRBJ2-4 and V is TRBV4-2; D ambiguous. The CDR3 sequence is 12 residues long. Trimming took 1 base from V and 7 from J, leaving 5 bases between them. Germline CDR1 LGHNA, CDR2 YNFKEQ. The CDR3 nucleotides read TGTGCCAGCAGCCAAGTTGGGAACATTCAGTACTTC. Encoded protein: CASSQVGNIQYF.

The genes are TRBV6-1 and TRBJ2-7; D unclear. V was trimmed by 2 bases and J by 2 bases, leaving 4 bases between them. CDR1 MNHNS and CDR2 SASEGT come from the germline V gene. There are 12 residues in the CDR3. The CDR3 nucleotides read TGTGCCAGCAGTGAAACTGCCTACGAGCAGTACGTC. As protein: CASSETAYEQYV.

This clone was detected once. The identical CDR3 is also encoded by other nucleotide sequences in the sample. This rearrangement joins TRBV11-3 to TRBJ2-3, with 9 bases identical to TRBD2. This CDR3 has 16 amino acids. The V gene's germline CDR1 is SGHNT and CDR2 YENEEA. V shed 5 bases and J 2 bases; nucleotides not matched to a gene: 8. DNA for the CDR3: TGTGCCAGCAGCACCCCGCTAGCGGGATTCACAGATACGCAGTATTTT. Protein product: CASSTPLAGFTDTQYF.

The rearrangement links TRBV10-3 to TRBJ2-3; D perhaps matches TRBD2 (5 bases). Trimming shortened V by 4 bases and J by 8 bases, and 10 bases separated the two germline ends. The CDR3 extends over 12 amino acids. CDR1 is ENHRY and CDR2 is SYGVKD in the germline V gene. CDR3 DNA: TGTGCCATCAGTGCGACTACACCTACGCAGTATTTT. Translating it yields CAISATTPTQYF.

The rearrangement uses TRBV6-2 or TRBV6-3 and TRBJ2-7; 8 bases line up with TRBD1. In germline, CDR1 is MNHEY, CDR2 SVGEGT. This CDR3 is built from 12 residues. The V gene end was trimmed by 6 bases and the J gene end by 5 bases; junction bases not matched to a gene: 3. The CDR3 DNA follows: TGTGCCAGCAGCGACAGGGGCAACGAGCAGTACGTC. Protein sequence: CASSDRGNEQYV.

The V gene is TRBV6-2 or TRBV6-3, the J gene TRBJ2-7; D is perhaps TRBD1 or TRBD2 (6 bases each). The CDR3 is 16 residues long. Trimming cost V 6 bases and J 3 bases, with 21 bases left between them. Germline values: CDR1 MNHEY, CDR2 SVGEGT. The CDR3 reads CASSSRTGARGYEQYF. The CDR3 nucleotides are TGTGCCAGCAGCTCCCGGACGGGGGCGCGAGGCTACGAGCAGTACTTC.

This clone has only a few counts. The chain carries TRBV13 and TRBJ2-2, with TRBD2 matching over 15 bases. The germline V gene has CDR1 PRHDT and CDR2 FYEKMQ (reference sequence). CDR3 length: 19 residues. The V segment lost 5 bases and the J segment 1 base; nucleotides outside the gene matches: 8. For the CDR3, the DNA is TGTGCCAGCAGCCCTGGACTAGCGGGAGGGCCGCGGAACACCGGGGAGCTGTTTTTT. This translates into CASSPGLAGGPRNTGELFF.

This clone was counted a single time. Here the CDR3 DNA reads TGTGCCAGCTCAGCGGGGCAGGGGCAGGTCTATGGCTACACCTTC. Its protein is CASSAGQGQVYGYTF. This chain joins TRBV18 and TRBJ1-2, with D possibly being TRBD1 (6 bases). V was pared by 5 bases and J by 4 bases, with 17 bases between. The CDR3 has 15 residues. Germline assignment: CDR1 KGHSH and CDR2 LQKENI.

This sequence joins TRBV19 and TRBJ2-4, with D possibly matching TRBD2 (6 bases). Per the germline V gene, CDR1 is LNHDA and CDR2 is SQIVND (reference sequence). The CDR3 runs 14 residues. Trimming took off 4 bases at V and 3 bases at J, with 10 bases between the two ends. This CDR3 reads CASSSSGGKNIQYF. The CDR3 region has the DNA TGTGCCAGTAGTAGTAGCGGAGGCAAAAACATTCAGTACTTC.

This rearrangement joins TRBV7-9 to TRBJ1-2; 8 bases map to TRBD1. The germline V gene has CDR1 SEHNR and CDR2 FQNEAQ (reference sequence). The V and J ends lost 0 bases and 4 bases, in that order; junction bases with no gene match: 1. The CDR3 loop spans 14 amino acids. CDR3 protein: CASSLADRVYGYTF. The CDR3 DNA reads as TGTGCCAGCAGCTTAGCGGACAGGGTCTATGGCTACACCTTC. The full variable domain, rest sourced from reference TRBV7-9 and TRBJ1-2, is DTGVSQNPRHKITKRGQNVTFRCDPISEHNRLYWYRQTLGQGPEFLTYFQNEAQLEKSRLLSDRFSAERPKGSFSTLEIQRTEQGDSAMYLCASSLADRVYGYTFGSGTRLTVV.

This clone was seen once. J is TRBJ1-1 and V is TRBV6-2 or TRBV6-3; TRBD1 aligns across 7 bases. The CDR3 covers 13 residues. Trimming removed 2 bases from V and 3 bases from J; junction bases left unmatched: 0. Germline CDR1 MNHEY, CDR2 SVGEGT. DNA for the CDR3: TGTGCCAGCAGTTACAGGGGGCACACTGAAGCTTTCTTT. Translated: CASSYRGHTEAFF.